This TCR beta chain stems from a study of cytomegalovirus exposure and HLA in healthy donors. Study-level results: Later, TCR association rates were found to vary by HLA locus, highest for DRB1 and lowest for HLA-C.

In the PCR, 60 Vbeta and 13 Jbeta primers were used. TCRdb's table, derived via immunoSEQ multiplex PCR, lists solely in-frame clones and lacks some. The sample yields about 110,000 clones, over 70% seen once. A few counts support this clone. Antigen unknown. V lost 1 base and J 5 bases, leaving 11 bases between the germline ends. Germline assignment: CDR1 LGHNA and CDR2 YSLEER. The CDR3 sequence is 14 residues long. This chain uses TRBV4-3 with TRBJ1-1; D gene unclear. The sequence came from a female donor in good health and CMV-seronegative. The specimen was PBMCs. CDR3 bases: TGCGCCAGCAGCCAAGGTCCAGTTGATACTGAAGCTTTCTTT. The encoded protein is CASSQGPVDTEAFF.